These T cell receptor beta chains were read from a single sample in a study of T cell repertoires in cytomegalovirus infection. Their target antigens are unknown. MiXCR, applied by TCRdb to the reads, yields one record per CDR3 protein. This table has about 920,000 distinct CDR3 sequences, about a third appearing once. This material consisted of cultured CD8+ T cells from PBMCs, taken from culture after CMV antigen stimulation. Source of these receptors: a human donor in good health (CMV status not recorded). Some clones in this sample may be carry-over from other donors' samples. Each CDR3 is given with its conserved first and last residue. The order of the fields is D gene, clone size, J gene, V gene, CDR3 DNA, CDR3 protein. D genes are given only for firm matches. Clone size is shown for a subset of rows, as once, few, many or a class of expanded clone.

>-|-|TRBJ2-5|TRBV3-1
TGTGCCAGCAGCCCTCCGGGTCGGCAGGGTGTGTTAGAGACCCAGTACTTC
CASSPPGRQGVLETQYF
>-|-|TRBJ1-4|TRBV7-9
TGTGCCAGCAGGTCGGACAGCGGTTTGGGAAAACTGTTTTTT
CASRSDSGLGKLFF
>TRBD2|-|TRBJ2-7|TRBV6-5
TGTGCCAGCAGTTACTTGGGACTAGGGCTCTACGAGCAGTACTTC
CASSYLGLGLYEQYF
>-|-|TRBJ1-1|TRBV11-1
TGTGCCAGCAGCTTAGCGCCAGGGCATACTGAAGCTTTCTTT
CASSLAPGHTEAFF
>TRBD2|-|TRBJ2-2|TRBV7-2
TGTGCCAGCAGCTTTGGACTAGCGGGGGGTTTTTCCGGGGAGCTGTTTTTT
CASSFGLAGGFSGELFF
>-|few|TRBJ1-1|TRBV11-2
TGTGCCAGCAGCTTAGTAGGGGTTGGCGCTGAAGCTTTCTTT
CASSLVGVGAEAFF
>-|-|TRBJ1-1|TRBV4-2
TGTGCCAGCAAACGACCGGGAGACGACGCTGAAGCTTTCTTT
CASKRPGDDAEAFF
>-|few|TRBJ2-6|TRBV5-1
TGCGCCAGCAGGGAGGACTCTGGGGCCAACGTCCTGACTTTC
CASREDSGANVLTF
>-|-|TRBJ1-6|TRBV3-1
TGTGCCAGCAGCCAAGATGGCCAGGGGATCAATTCACCCCTCCACTTT
CASSQDGQGINSPLHF
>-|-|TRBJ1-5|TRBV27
TGTGCCAGCAGTTTATCGAACAGGGATTCCCAGCATTTT
CASSLSNRDSQHF
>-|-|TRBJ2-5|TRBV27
TGTGCCAGCGCTTACGGGGTCCGGGGGACCCAGTACTTC
CASAYGVRGTQYF
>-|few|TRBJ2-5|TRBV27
TGTGCCAGCAGTTTCCAGGGATCAGAGACCCAGTACTTC
CASSFQGSETQYF
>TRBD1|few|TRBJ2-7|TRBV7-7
TGTGCTAGCAGCTTAGGCACGGGACAGGCCTACGAGCAGTACTTC
CASSLGTGQAYEQYF
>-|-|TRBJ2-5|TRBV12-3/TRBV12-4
TGTGCCAGCAGTTGGACGGAGGCCGAGACCCAGTACTTC
CASSWTEAETQYF
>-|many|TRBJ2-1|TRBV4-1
TGCGCCAGCAGCCGTCAATTCACAGGGCAATACAATGAGCAGTTCTTC
CASSRQFTGQYNEQFF
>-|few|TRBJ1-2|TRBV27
TGTGCCAGCAGTTTATCCTTGTACCCTACCTATGGCTACACCTTC
CASSLSLYPTYGYTF
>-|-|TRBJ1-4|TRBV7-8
TGTGCCAGCAGCTCCCTCACCCGATCCACCGGGACCTTCATGTTTTTT
CASSSLTRSTGTFMFF
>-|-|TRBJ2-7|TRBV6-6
TGTGCCAGCAGTTACTGGGCAGACGAGTCTGCCTACGAGCAGTACTTC
CASSYWADESAYEQYF
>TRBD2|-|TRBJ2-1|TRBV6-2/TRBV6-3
TGTGCCAGCAGTCAGACTAGCCCGAATGAGCAGTTCTTC
CASSQTSPNEQFF
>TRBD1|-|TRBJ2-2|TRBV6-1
TGTGCCAGCACCCCCTGGGCAGGGGGCACCGGGGAGCTGTTTTTT
CASTPWAGGTGELFF
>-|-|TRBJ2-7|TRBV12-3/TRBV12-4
TGTGCCAGCAGTCCCCTGGGGATCGAGCAGTACTTC
CASSPLGIEQYF
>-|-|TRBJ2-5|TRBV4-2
TGTGCCAGCAGCCAAGAATCAGTCGCGGTACAAGAGACCCAGTACTTC
CASSQESVAVQETQYF
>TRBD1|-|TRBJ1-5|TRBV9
TGTGCCAGCAGCGTAGGGGGACAGAATAGCAATCAGCCCCAGCATTTT
CASSVGGQNSNQPQHF
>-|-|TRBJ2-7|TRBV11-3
TGTGCCAGCAGCTTAGATCACGGCTTTCCATACGAGCAGTACTTC
CASSLDHGFPYEQYF